This T cell receptor beta chain was obtained from a study of technical replicates of blood from a handful of donors (dated by TCRdb to 2016 to 2017). Comment on this clone: Its specific antigen is unknown. No qualities accompany the bases; no much larger clone lies one base away.

The library was generated by the immunoSEQ multiplex PCR assay. TCRdb limited this immuneACCESS table to in-frame rearrangements with V and J called. A share of clones is missing; checked studies link under half to unresolved V genes, and the rest is unexplained. This sample lists about 100,000 clones; 95% were detected once. In total, the top ten clones hold about 0.19% of the sample. The CDR3 spans 15 residues, from the cysteine through the phenylalanine. The read is trimmed to its CDR3 DNA, 45 bases read in frame from base 1. Per the germline V gene (reference sequence), MNHNY is the CDR1 and SVGAGI is the CDR2. Between the V and J ends, shortened by 2 bases and 0 bases respectively, the junction contains 9 bases.

Sequencing used T cells isolated from PBMCs. The chain uses TRBV6-6 and TRBJ2-3; the D gene is possibly TRBD1, with 5 bases matching. This sequence was found in a human donor in good health. The CDR3 has the sequence CASSYLTASTDTQYF. The DNA sequence is given as TGTGCCAGCAGTTACCTGACAGCTAGCACAGATACGCAGTATTTT.